This T cell receptor (beta chain) originates from a study of T-cell memory formation after mild COVID-19 (dated by TCRdb to 2020 to 2023). Looking at the study overall: TCR sequence clusters from the two donors were largely donor specific. Two young, previously healthy adult volunteers made up the cohort, one male and one female. In a couple of donors, T-cell clones that expanded and contracted after mild COVID-19 were followed by sequencing TCRalpha and TCRbeta repertoires longitudinally. What the research found in general, with its limitations: From day 15 to 85, contracting clones showed balanced CD4/CD8 phenotypes, whereas a second wave of clones that expanded from day 15 to 37 leaned towards CD4+. Some responding clones were found in pre-infection memory, which suggests that pre-existing cross-reactive memory T cells took part in the SARS-CoV-2 response. Only a couple of mild cases were covered by the study, and larger cohorts that include severe cases with pre-infection samples were considered necessary. Contracting CD4+ clones were found mainly in CM and EM memory subsets, while CD8+ clones were enriched in EMRA. The second-wave clones that peaked on day 37 were not confirmed to be SARS-CoV-2 specific.

Sequencing relied on an Illumina NovaSeq 6000. TCRalpha and TCRbeta cDNA libraries were built by 5'RACE with constant-segment primers, adding sample barcodes and unique molecular identifiers. RNA was extracted from every sample with Trizol reagent. Libraries were amplified in two PCR steps, with a second sample barcode and Illumina TruSeq adapters added in the second step. The libraries were sequenced on an Illumina NovaSeq using 2 x 150 bp paired-end reads. On the authors' methods: The reads were demultiplexed and collapsed into UMI-guided consensus sequences using migec v1.2.7. Using mixcr v2.1.11, the UMI consensuses were aligned to TRA and TRB V and J templates and assembled into clonotypes. Expanded or contracted clonotypes were those called significant by both edgeR and NoisET, with noise models trained on biological replicates. edgeR calls used a false discovery rate-adjusted p below 0.01 and a log2 fold-change threshold of 1. As an exploratory analysis of dynamics, max-normalized trajectories of the 1000 most abundant clonotypes were examined by PCA with hierarchical clustering. The CD4 or CD8 phenotype of responding clones was assigned using the separately sequenced CD4+ and CD8+ repertoires. Clones were called with MiXCR by TCRdb after fastp trimmed the public reads at Q25, and only in-frame beta chains were retained. Each CDR3 protein appears once, grouped with its most common genes and DNA. The V and J calls and clone size come from TCRdb's table, not from the authors' own analysis. In all, the sample holds a few hundred thousand distinct CDR3 sequences, and about 15% of those were seen once. The ten top clones hold approximately 21% of the sample.

CDR1 and CDR2, per the germline V gene, are MNHEY and SVGEGT. From cysteine to phenylalanine, the CDR3 is 13 amino acids long. This entry keeps only the CDR3 DNA: 39 bases, framed from base 1. V lost 10 bases and J lost 4 bases; the stretch between them is 13 bases long. In regard to this clonotype: No antigen is known for it. The record has no base qualities; no much larger clone is one base away.

Ficoll-Paque density gradient centrifugation was used to isolate PBMCs. The TCR comes from a man in his late teens or twenties who had mild COVID-19 (a few samples of this study predate the infection). The sample titles of this study are shuffled in the database, so cell type and time point are left out; the donor was told from shared clones. Input material: PBMCs or a T cell subset sorted from them (not recorded which). The chain employs TRBV6-2 or TRBV6-3 and TRBJ2-2; 5 matching bases give a weak D call of TRBD2. The CDR3 region has the sequence CATRASGTGELFF. At the DNA level, the sequence is TGTGCCACCCGGGCCAGCGGCACCGGGGAGCTGTTTTTT.